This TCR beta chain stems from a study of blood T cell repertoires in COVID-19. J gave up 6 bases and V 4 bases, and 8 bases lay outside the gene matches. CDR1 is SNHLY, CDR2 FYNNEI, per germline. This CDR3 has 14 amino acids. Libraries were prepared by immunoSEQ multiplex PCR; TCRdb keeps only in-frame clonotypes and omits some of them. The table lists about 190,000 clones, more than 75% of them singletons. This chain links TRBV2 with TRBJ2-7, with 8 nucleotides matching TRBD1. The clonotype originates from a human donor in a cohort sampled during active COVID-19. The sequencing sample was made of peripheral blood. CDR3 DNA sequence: TGTGCCAGCAGTGTCTTACAGGGGGACTTCGAGCAGTACTTC. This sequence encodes CASSVLQGDFEQYF.